The clone carrying this T cell receptor beta chain is a singleton in its sample. Trimming removed 3 bases at V and 1 base at J, with 9 bases between. The germline CDR1 and CDR2 sequences are SGHTA and FQGNSA. This CDR3 comprises 15 residues. The sample is drawn from a study of T-cell reconstitution after alpha-beta-depleted transplantation in children. Library preparation (for TCRbeta) was performed with unique molecular identifiers. MiXCR was run by TCRdb on the PCR reads, yielding one entry per CDR3 protein. The sample holds 490,000 or so distinct CDR3 sequences; roughly an eighth are singletons and the top ten take under 7%.

The sequencing used PBMCs from the stem cell graft donor, collected from the stem cell graft. This TCR was recovered from a human donor who donated a stem cell graft to a child with combined immunodeficiency. This chain links TRBV7-2 with TRBJ2-2; D is unclear. CDR3 nucleotides: TGTGCCAGCAGCTTGGGGTTACTGAACACCGGGGAGCTGTTTTTT. Encoded protein: CASSLGLLNTGELFF.